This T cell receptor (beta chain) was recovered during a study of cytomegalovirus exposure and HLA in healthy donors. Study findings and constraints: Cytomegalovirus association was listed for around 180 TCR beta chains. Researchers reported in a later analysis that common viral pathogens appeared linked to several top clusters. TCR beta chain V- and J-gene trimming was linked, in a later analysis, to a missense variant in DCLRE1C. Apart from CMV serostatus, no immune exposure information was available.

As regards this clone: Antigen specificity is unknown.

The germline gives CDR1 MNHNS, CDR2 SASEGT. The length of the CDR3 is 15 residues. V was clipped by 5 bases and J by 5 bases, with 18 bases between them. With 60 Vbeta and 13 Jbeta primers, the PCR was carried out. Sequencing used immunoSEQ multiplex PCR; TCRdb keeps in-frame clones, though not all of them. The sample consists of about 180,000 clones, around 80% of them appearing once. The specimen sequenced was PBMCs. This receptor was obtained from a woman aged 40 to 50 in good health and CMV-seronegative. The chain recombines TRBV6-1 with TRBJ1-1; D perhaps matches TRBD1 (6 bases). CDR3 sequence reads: CASSPIQGVGTEAFF. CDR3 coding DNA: TGTGCCAGCAGTCCCATACAGGGAGTGGGGACTGAAGCTTTCTTT.